The 30 T cell receptor beta chains below all came from one sample that was sequenced in a study of a mutant IDH1 vaccine in newly diagnosed glioma. Produced via immunoSEQ multiplex PCR; TCRdb's table is partial and in-frame only. The data hold fewer than 50,000 clones, with over 85% observed a single time. Time point meaning: baseline, week 1 (first vaccination visit). Specified treatment: pre-vaccination baseline after standard-of-care therapy. Sequences were derived from PBMCs, sampled from a glioma patient treated with radiotherapy, temozolomide or both. Every receptor here comes from a man aged 18 to 30 with glioma.

The rearrangement uses TRBV7-2 and TRBJ2-5, with 8 nucleotides matching TRBD2. Losses at the gene ends were 5 bases for V and 4 bases for J; bases not matched to a gene: 12. The germline gives CDR1 SGHTA, CDR2 FQGNSA. This CDR3 region has 16 residues. CDR3 sequence: CASSAPGLEGGETQYF. As DNA, the CDR3 is TGTGCCAGCAGCGCCCCGGGACTAGAAGGGGGAGAGACCCAGTACTTC.

The chain recombines TRBV5-1 with TRBJ1-6, with D hard to call. The CDR3 has 13 residues. V lost 3 bases and J lost 6, with 7 bases in between. The germline CDR1 and CDR2 sequences are SGHRS and YFSETQ. The CDR3: CASSSGPNSPLHF. The CDR3, as DNA: TGCGCCAGCAGCTCCGGACCTAATTCACCCCTCCACTTT.

V usage is TRBV6-1 and J usage is TRBJ2-1; maybe TRBD2 (6 bases). V was trimmed by 2 bases and J by 7 bases, leaving 18 bases between them. Germline CDR1 and CDR2: MNHNS and SASEGT. The length of the CDR3 is 16 residues. For the CDR3, the DNA is TGTGCCAGCAGTGAATGGTTGGGACTGGGGGTAAATGAGCAGTTCTTC. This gives the protein CASSEWLGLGVNEQFF.

J is TRBJ2-1 and V is TRBV5-4; possibly TRBD2 for D (7 bases). This CDR3 comprises 17 residues. CDR1 is SGHNT, CDR2 YYREEE, per germline (reference sequence). Trimming removed 0 bases at V and 7 bases at J, with 20 bases between. CDR3 nucleotides: TGTGCCAGCAGCTTGGGGCTCGGCGGGAGTAGGGGGAATGAGCAGTTCTTC. Translation gives CASSLGLGGSRGNEQFF.

The rearrangement uses TRBV11-2 and TRBJ1-1, with no clear D. The V gene's germline CDR1 is SGHAT and CDR2 FQNNGV. V shed 4 bases and J shed 10 bases, with 16 bases lying between them. This CDR3 has 13 residues. CDR3 protein: CASSSPMTNVAFF. CDR3 nucleotides: TGTGCCAGCAGCTCCCCTATGACGAATGTAGCTTTCTTT.

The chain couples TRBV7-9 to TRBJ1-3; 8 bases match TRBD1. CDR1 is SEHNR and CDR2 is FQNEAQ in the germline V gene (reference sequence). The CDR3 length is 15 residues. After removal of 3 bases from V and 0 bases from J, the junction contained 1 base not matched to a gene. The CDR3 sequence is CASSFQGASGNTIYF. CDR3 sequence (DNA): TGTGCCAGCAGCTTTCAGGGGGCCTCTGGAAACACCATATATTTT. The full variable domain, rest sourced from reference TRBV7-9 and TRBJ1-3, is DTGVSQNPRHKITKRGQNVTFRCDPISEHNRLYWYRQTLGQGPEFLTYFQNEAQLEKSRLLSDRFSAERPKGSFSTLEIQRTEQGDSAMYLCASSFQGASGNTIYFGEGSWLTVV.

This clone has just one count. This chain uses TRBV25-1 with TRBJ2-3, with 8 bases fitting TRBD1. After removal of 5 bases from V and 4 bases from J, the junction contained 11 bases not matched to a gene. Germline V gene sequence: CDR1 MGHDK, CDR2 SYGVNS. The CDR3 contains 16 residues. The CDR3 DNA is TGTGCCAGCAGTATGCCCGGGACAGGCAATCCAGATACGCAGTATTTT. Translating it yields CASSMPGTGNPDTQYF.

The chain joins TRBV2 to TRBJ1-3, with unresolved D. CDR1 and CDR2 from the germline V gene are SNHLY and FYNNEI. This CDR3 is built from 16 residues. Between the trimmed V and J ends, which lost 3 bases and 4 bases, there was a span of 16 bases. The chain's CDR3 is CASSDRSAAGGNTIYF. The CDR3 nucleotides read TGTGCCAGCAGTGATCGGTCGGCTGCCGGGGGAAACACCATATATTTT.

The chain couples TRBV30 to TRBJ1-5; a possible D gene is TRBD1 (5 bases). The CDR3 is 13 residues long. Germline V gives CDR1 GTSNPN, CDR2 SVGIG (reference sequence). V was trimmed by 5 bases and J by 1 base, leaving 9 bases between them. CDR3 nucleotides: TGTGCCTGGGGCGGGGGAAGCAATCAGCCCCAGCATTTT. This encodes CAWGGGSNQPQHF.

As DNA, the CDR3 is TGCGCCAGCAGCCTTGGGACCGAGAATGAAAAACTGTTTTTT. Translating it yields CASSLGTENEKLFF. This chain uses TRBV5-1 with TRBJ1-4; D is perhaps TRBD1 (5 bases). Deletions cut 4 bases from V and 5 bases from J, with 12 bases between. The germline V gene has CDR1 SGHRS and CDR2 YFSETQ. The length of the CDR3 is 14 residues.

This clone has only one observation. V and J are TRBV5-4 and TRBJ2-5, with TRBD1 matching 10 bases. The CDR3 has 15 residues. The trim removed 4 bases at V and 4 bases at J, leaving 7 bases unmatched. Germline V gene data show CDR1 as SGHNT and CDR2 as YYREEE (reference sequence). In DNA, the CDR3 is TGTGCCAGCAGCCCGGCGGGACAGGGGCGAGAGACCCAGTACTTC. Translated, it gives CASSPAGQGRETQYF.

J is TRBJ2-5 and V is TRBV6-1; no reliable D call. Germline V lookup: CDR1 MNHNS, CDR2 SASEGT. The V gene lost 2 bases and the J gene lost 5 bases, with 12 bases spanning the gap. CDR3 length: 14 residues. The CDR3 reads CASSEWPHGETQYF. CDR3 nucleotides: TGTGCCAGCAGTGAATGGCCCCATGGGGAGACCCAGTACTTC.

The chain uses TRBV6-6 and TRBJ2-7; 7 nucleotides align to TRBD1. After removal of 6 bases from V and 0 bases from J, the junction contained 5 bases not matched to a gene. This CDR3 has 14 residues. Germline lookup yields CDR1 MNHNY and CDR2 SVGAGI (reference sequence). The CDR3 DNA reads TGTGCCAGCAGATCGGACAGGCACTCCTACGAGCAGTACTTC. Amino acids: CASRSDRHSYEQYF.

The chain links TRBV19 to TRBJ1-3, with TRBD1 identical over 8 bases. This CDR3 is built from 17 residues. The V and J ends lost 5 bases and 0 bases, in that order; junction bases with no gene match: 9. The germline V gene encodes CDR1 LNHDA and CDR2 SQIVND (reference sequence). CDR3: CASSSGGGYSSGNTIYF. Written as DNA, the CDR3 is TGTGCCAGTAGTTCAGGGGGCGGCTACTCCTCTGGAAACACCATATATTTT.

This clone was picked up one time. The chain carries TRBV20-1 and TRBJ1-1; D is uncertain. V was shortened by 6 bases and J by 1 base, with 6 bases between the two germline ends. There are 11 residues in the CDR3. Germline V CDR1 and CDR2: DFQATT, SNEGSKA (reference sequence). The CDR3 DNA sequence: TGCAGTGCACACAGGAACACTGAAGCTTTCTTT. Translation gives CSAHRNTEAFF.

This chain uses TRBV7-2 with TRBJ2-7; 12 nucleotides align to TRBD2. The CDR3 consists of 14 residues. The germline V gene encodes CDR1 SGHTA and CDR2 FQGNSA. V lost 5 bases and J lost 6; bases outside the gene matches: 5. CDR3 DNA sequence: TGTGCCAGCAGCCGGACTAGCGGGACCCTCGAGCAGTACTTC. This translates into CASSRTSGTLEQYF.

The V gene is TRBV5-6, the J gene TRBJ1-1, with D uncertain. The CDR3 sequence is 14 residues long. Germline assignment: CDR1 SGHDT and CDR2 YYEEEE. Trimming cost V 5 bases and J 0 bases, with 11 bases left between them. CDR3 sequence reads: CASSPGRLNTEAFF. Written as DNA, the CDR3 is TGTGCCAGCAGTCCGGGGAGGCTGAACACTGAAGCTTTCTTT.

The J gene is TRBJ1-5, the V gene TRBV28; no clear D. CDR1 is MDHEN, CDR2 SYDVKM, per germline. This CDR3 is built from 12 residues. V lost 6 bases and J lost 6, with 9 bases in between. The CDR3 is CASRPALQPQHF. The CDR3 DNA is TGTGCCAGCAGACCCGCCCTTCAGCCCCAGCATTTT.

The V and J genes are TRBV5-1 and TRBJ1-1; D unresolved. Germline CDR1 reads SGHRS; CDR2 reads YFSETQ. Trimming took 0 bases from V and 1 from J, leaving 7 bases between them. The CDR3 contains 14 residues. CDR3 sequence reads: CASSLGPSNTEAFF. CDR3 coding DNA: TGCGCCAGCAGCTTGGGACCGTCGAACACTGAAGCTTTCTTT.

This chain joins TRBV10-1 and TRBJ1-4; 8 bases map to TRBD1. The CDR3 length is 17 residues. CDR1 and CDR2 from the germline V gene are WNHNN and SYGVQD (reference sequence). The V gene end was trimmed by 2 bases and the J gene end by 8 bases; junction bases not matched to a gene: 13. As DNA, the CDR3 is TGCGCCAGCAGTGAGGACCGATGGACAGGGCTCGGGGAAAAACTGTTTTTT. Its translation is CASSEDRWTGLGEKLFF.

CDR3 protein: CASSTLQETQYF. CDR3 coding DNA: TGTGCCAGCAGTACGCTTCAAGAGACCCAGTACTTC. This chain connects TRBV2 to TRBJ2-5; D gene unclear. This CDR3 is built from 12 residues. The germline gives CDR1 SNHLY, CDR2 FYNNEI. Trimming left V 5 bases short and J 2 bases short, with 6 bases between.

The J gene is TRBJ1-5, the V gene TRBV15; D gene unclear. The CDR3 contains 16 residues. The V gene lost 0 bases and the J gene lost 8 bases, with 17 bases spanning the gap. Germline V CDR1 and CDR2: LNHNV, YYDKDF (reference sequence). Written as DNA, the CDR3 is TGTGCCACCAGCAGAGATAACTATCGGCTCGTTGAGCCCCAGCATTTT. The encoded protein is CATSRDNYRLVEPQHF.

The chain has TRBV20-1 and TRBJ2-7; 8 bases line up with TRBD1. The ends lost 7 bases at V and 3 bases at J; junction bases unmatched: 2. The CDR3 consists of 11 residues. Germline V gene lookup returns CDR1 DFQATT and CDR2 SNEGSKA (reference sequence). CDR3 nucleotides: TGCAGTGTAACAGGGGGCTACGAGCAGTACTTC. Protein sequence: CSVTGGYEQYF.

This chain connects TRBV19 to TRBJ1-1; tentative D call: TRBD1 (5 bases). The CDR3 totals 15 residues. Germline V gives CDR1 LNHDA, CDR2 SQIVND (reference sequence). Between the trimmed V and J ends, which lost 5 bases and 1 base, there was a span of 14 bases. The CDR3 loop reads CASSPQGTGNTEAFF. In DNA, the CDR3 is TGTGCCAGTAGTCCCCAGGGTACGGGGAACACTGAAGCTTTCTTT.

This clone was recorded once. The chain recombines TRBV7-8 with TRBJ2-5; D might be TRBD2 (6 bases). V gave up 6 bases and J gave up 3 bases, with 14 bases separating them. The CDR3 contains 14 residues. Germline CDR1 is SGHVS and CDR2 is FQNEAQ. The CDR3 reads CASSPARTKETQYF. CDR3 coding DNA: TGTGCCAGCAGTCCTGCGAGGACTAAAGAGACCCAGTACTTC.

As concerns this clone: A read error may account for a junction end that differs from germline. This chain connects TRBV5-1 to TRBJ1-6; 9 nucleotides agree with TRBD1. CDR3 length: 16 amino acids. Germline CDR1 is SGHRS and CDR2 is YFSETQ. DNA of the CDR3: TGCGCCAGCAGTTTGGGAGGGGGGACAGGGAATTCACCCCTCCACTTT. Protein product: CASSLGGGTGNSPLHF.

This sequence joins TRBV20-1 and TRBJ1-1; D uncertain. Germline V CDR1 and CDR2: DFQATT, SNEGSKA (reference sequence). There are 11 residues in the CDR3. V was cut by 3 bases and J by 10 bases, with 12 bases left in between. Here the CDR3 DNA reads TGCAGTGCTAGGTCGTACACGAGAGCTTTCTTT. Encoded protein: CSARSYTRAFF.

The chain employs TRBV4-3 and TRBJ1-1; D uncertain. The length of the CDR3 is 15 residues. Between the trimmed V and J ends, which lost 4 bases and 3 bases, there was a span of 15 bases. Germline values: CDR1 LGHNA, CDR2 YSLEER. The DNA of the CDR3 is TGCGCCAGCAGCCCCCTACCTAGTACACACACTGAAGCTTTCTTT. It yields the protein CASSPLPSTHTEAFF.

CDR3: CASSLGPRGSGNTEAFF. CDR3 in DNA: TGCGCCAGCAGCTTGGGGCCCAGGGGAAGCGGGAACACTGAAGCTTTCTTT. This chain connects TRBV5-1 to TRBJ1-1; a weak D match, TRBD1 (6 bases). The germline gives CDR1 SGHRS, CDR2 YFSETQ. The V end was cut by 0 bases, the J end by 1 base, with 16 bases between. The CDR3 is 17 residues long.

This clone was seen a single time. V gene TRBV29-1 combines with J gene TRBJ1-2, with no clear D. V was trimmed by 0 bases and J by 3 bases, leaving 11 bases between them. Germline V gives CDR1 SQVTM, CDR2 ANQGSEA. There are 14 residues in the CDR3. The CDR3 bases are TGCAGCGTTGAAGATCACAGAAGTTACTATGGCTACACCTTC. It specifies CSVEDHRSYYGYTF. The whole variable domain, filled in from reference TRBV29-1 and TRBJ1-2, reads SAVISQKPSRDICQRGTSLTIQCQVDSQVTMMFWYRQQPGQSLTLIATANQGSEATYESGFVIDKFPISRPNLTFSTLTVSNMSPEDSSIYLCSVEDHRSYYGYTFGSGTRLTVV.